Shown below are 26 T cell receptor beta chains from a single sample sequenced in a study of identical twins. Via MiXCR, TCRdb re-called the 5' RACE reads, giving one row per CDR3 protein. Here the sample spans around 570,000 distinct CDR3 sequences, just under 10% being singletons. The same sample was also studied in work on yellow fever vaccine responses in identical twins.

Sequenced sample: PBMCs. The source of these receptors is a woman under 30 in good health.

This clonotype occurred a few times. The CDR3 sequence: CASTDVLAGEEQYF. As DNA, the CDR3 is TGTGCCAGCACCGACGTACTAGCGGGAGAAGAGCAGTACTTC. The chain couples TRBV6-2 or TRBV6-3 to TRBJ2-7, with 11 bases identical to TRBD2. The CDR3 has 14 residues. V shed 7 bases, J shed 7 bases, and the junction held 9 bases outside the gene matches. The germline V gene has CDR1 MNHEY and CDR2 SVGEGT.

CDR3 loop: CASSQRPMSRYEQYF. As DNA, the CDR3 is TGCGCCAGCAGCCAACGCCCAATGTCTCGCTACGAGCAGTACTTC. The rearrangement links TRBV4-3 to TRBJ2-7; no clear D. The CDR3 is 15 residues long. Trimming removed 2 bases from V and 3 bases from J, with 14 bases in between. CDR1 and CDR2 from the germline V gene are LGHNA and YSLEER.

The rearrangement links TRBV5-4 to TRBJ2-7; 11 bases line up with TRBD1. With 4 bases clipped from V and 3 bases from J, the junction kept 6 bases outside the gene matches. The CDR3 is made up of 15 amino acids. Looked up from germline, CDR1 is SGHNT and CDR2 is YYREEE (reference sequence). CDR3 region: CASSTPGTGGYEQYF. The CDR3 nucleotides read TGTGCCAGCAGCACCCCCGGGACAGGGGGCTACGAGCAGTACTTC. The full variable domain, in which reference TRBV5-4 and TRBJ2-7 provide the parts outside the CDR3, is ETGVTQSPTHLIKTRGQQVTLRCSSQSGHNTVSWYQQALGQGPQFIFQYYREEENGRGNFPPRFSGLQFPNYSSELNVNALELDDSALYLCASSTPGTGGYEQYFGPGTRLTVT.

The table lists this clonotype with a few counts. One end of the junction varies from germline; a read error may be responsible. The CDR3 coding sequence is TGTGCCAGCTCTCCACCCCGAGGAAGGGATAATAGCTCCTACGAGCAGTACTTC. It encodes CASSPPRGRDNSSYEQYF. V usage is TRBV18 and J usage is TRBJ2-7; D remains unclear. CDR1 KGHSH and CDR2 LQKENI come from the germline V gene. This CDR3 is built from 18 residues.

This clonotype was found many times. V gene TRBV29-1 combines with J gene TRBJ2-1; D tentatively reads TRBD1 or TRBD2 (5 bases each). CDR1 SQVTM and CDR2 ANQGSEA come from the germline V gene. This CDR3 is built from 15 residues. Deletions cut 4 bases from V and 6 bases from J, with 19 bases between. The CDR3 is CSVGRGIDGGNEQFF. The CDR3 coding sequence is TGCAGCGTTGGACGAGGGATTGATGGGGGCAATGAGCAGTTCTTC.

This clonotype was observed a few times. The chain is built from TRBV7-3 and TRBJ2-1; 7 nucleotides match TRBD2. The V gene end was trimmed by 2 bases and the J gene end by 9 bases; junction bases not matched to a gene: 13. The CDR3 loop spans 16 amino acids. The germline V gene has CDR1 SGHTA and CDR2 FQGTGA. In DNA, the CDR3 is TGTGCCAGCAGCTTAGTGCCTAGCGGAACCCTCGGTGAGCAGTTCTTC. Its protein is CASSLVPSGTLGEQFF.

This clonotype was detected ten times or more. J is TRBJ2-1 and V is TRBV6-1; D perhaps matches TRBD1 (5 bases). Germline V gene lookup returns CDR1 MNHNS and CDR2 SASEGT. Trimming left V 2 bases short and J 16 bases short, with 18 bases between. The CDR3 extends over 13 amino acids. The CDR3 reads CASSEIRGQGHFF. The DNA for the CDR3 is TGTGCCAGCAGTGAAATCCGTGGGCAGGGTCATTTCTTC.

This chain connects TRBV12-3 or TRBV12-4 to TRBJ2-1; D possibly corresponds to TRBD2 (6 bases). The CDR3 has 11 residues. V was cut by 5 bases and J by 12 bases, with 11 bases left in between. The CDR3 DNA follows: TGTGCCAGCAGTAGGGACTGGGTGCAGTTCTTC. It specifies CASSRDWVQFF.

There are a few counts of this clonotype. The rearrangement links TRBV2 to TRBJ2-2; 8 bases map to TRBD2. Germline CDR1 reads SNHLY; CDR2 reads FYNNEI. This CDR3 has 16 amino acids. J was trimmed by 1 base and V by 2 bases; bases with no gene match: 3. The CDR3 DNA follows: TGTGCCAGCAGTGAATGGGGACTAGGGAACACCGGGGAGCTGTTTTTT. It is translated as CASSEWGLGNTGELFF.

To note about this clonotype: An end of the junction differs from the germline gene, which may be a read error. The chain joins TRBV7-6 to TRBJ2-7, with 8 positions matching TRBD1. CDR1 SGHVS and CDR2 FNYEAQ come from the germline V gene. The CDR3 consists of 14 residues. CDR3 sequence reads: CANSLRTGIYEQYF. In DNA form, the CDR3 reads TGTGCCAACAGCTTGAGGACAGGGATTTACGAGCAGTACTTC.

This clonotype has just a few counts. The chain couples TRBV2 to TRBJ2-7, with a weak D call TRBD2 (5 bases). Trimming shortened V by 11 bases and J by 2 bases, and 19 bases separated the two germline ends. The germline CDR1 and CDR2 sequences are SNHLY and FYNNEI. CDR3 length equals 14 residues. The CDR3 coding sequence is TGTGCCGCCAAGCTAGCAGTGATTACCTACGAGCAGTACTTC. It codes for CAAKLAVITYEQYF.

This clonotype was picked up many times. V and J are TRBV27 and TRBJ2-2, with 7 bases fitting TRBD1. This CDR3 contains 14 residues. The germline V gene encodes CDR1 MNHEY and CDR2 SMNVEV (reference sequence). Trimming took 5 bases from V and 6 from J; bases not matched to a gene: 6. CDR3 bases: TGTGCCAGCAGTATTACACAGGGGTCCGGGGAGCTGTTTTTT. It yields the protein CASSITQGSGELFF.

This clonotype occurred a few times. The chain employs TRBV7-9 and TRBJ2-1, with 13 bases aligning to TRBD2. CDR3 length: 16 amino acids. The ends lost 6 bases at V and 6 bases at J; junction bases unmatched: 8. Germline V CDR1 and CDR2: SEHNR, FQNEAQ (reference sequence). The CDR3 DNA reads as TGTGCCAGCAGACCTCGACTAGCGGGAGGAAGCAATGAGCAGTTCTTC. Translated: CASRPRLAGGSNEQFF. Full variable domain (outside the CDR3, taken from reference TRBV7-9 and TRBJ2-1): DTGVSQNPRHKITKRGQNVTFRCDPISEHNRLYWYRQTLGQGPEFLTYFQNEAQLEKSRLLSDRFSAERPKGSFSTLEIQRTEQGDSAMYLCASRPRLAGGSNEQFFGPGTRLTVL.

This clonotype was found a few times. The rearrangement links TRBV19 to TRBJ1-2; possibly TRBD1 for D (5 bases). V dropped 4 bases and J dropped 1 base, with 13 bases sitting between them. The CDR3 sequence is 15 residues long. Looked up from germline, CDR1 is LNHDA and CDR2 is SQIVND (reference sequence). CDR3 in DNA: TGTGCCAGTAGTAAGAAGGGGTCGGATAACTATGGCTACACCTTC. Translated: CASSKKGSDNYGYTF.

The chain employs TRBV29-1 and TRBJ2-7; TRBD1 aligns across 7 bases. CDR1 SQVTM and CDR2 ANQGSEA come from the germline V gene. The CDR3 is made up of 14 amino acids. Trimming at V came to 5 bases and at J to 5 bases, leaving 12 bases not matched to a gene. Here the CDR3 reads CSVRDREHLNEQYF. The CDR3, as DNA: TGCAGCGTTCGAGACAGGGAACATTTGAACGAGCAGTACTTC.

At least ten counts were recorded for this clonotype. The rearrangement uses TRBV7-9 and TRBJ2-5, with 12 bases lining up with TRBD1. Germline assignment: CDR1 SEHNR and CDR2 FQNEAQ (reference sequence). Trimming took 5 bases from V and 1 from J; bases not matched to a gene: 5. The CDR3 is made up of 16 amino acids. The CDR3 sequence: CASSAGTGGPQETQYF. As DNA, the CDR3 is TGTGCCAGCAGCGCCGGGACAGGGGGCCCCCAAGAGACCCAGTACTTC.

This clonotype was detected a few times. V is TRBV29-1 and J is TRBJ2-6, with TRBD1 as a possible D gene (6 bases). Germline CDR1 is SQVTM and CDR2 is ANQGSEA. The V end was cut by 4 bases, the J end by 2 bases, with 9 bases between. The CDR3 is 14 amino acids. For the CDR3, the DNA is TGCAGCGTTGTCTCAGGGGCTGGGGCCAACGTCCTGACTTTC. It specifies CSVVSGAGANVLTF.

V is TRBV7-6 and J is TRBJ1-1, with TRBD1 identical over 7 bases. Per the germline V gene, CDR1 is SGHVS and CDR2 is FNYEAQ. CDR3 length: 16 amino acids. The V and J ends lost 5 bases and 2 bases, in that order; junction bases with no gene match: 11. The CDR3 DNA sequence: TGTGCCAGCAGCCCCCTGGGGACAGCCGTAAACACTGAAGCTTTCTTT. Its protein is CASSPLGTAVNTEAFF.

This clonotype has at least ten counts. CDR3 sequence (DNA): TGTGCCAGCAGCGCGGATAGCAATCAGCCCCAGCATTTT. Translating it yields CASSADSNQPQHF. The genes are TRBV2 and TRBJ1-5; D uncertain. This CDR3 comprises 13 residues. The germline V gene has CDR1 SNHLY and CDR2 FYNNEI. V was clipped by 6 bases and J by 0 bases, with 6 bases between them.

This clonotype occurred a few times. The rearrangement joins TRBV4-3 to TRBJ2-1; 9 bases map to TRBD1. V shed 0 bases, J shed 7 bases, and the junction held 10 bases outside the gene matches. This CDR3 is 17 amino acids long. The germline CDR1 and CDR2 sequences are LGHNA and YSLEER. The CDR3 DNA follows: TGCGCCAGCAGCCAAGATCTACCGGGACAGGGCGGGAATGAGCAGTTCTTC. Translating gives CASSQDLPGQGGNEQFF.

This clonotype was picked up a small number of times. The chain is built from TRBV5-1 and TRBJ2-5, with TRBD2 as a possible D gene (6 bases). This CDR3 has 17 amino acids. V was shortened by 1 base and J by 6 bases, with 22 bases between the two germline ends. Germline V lookup: CDR1 SGHRS, CDR2 YFSETQ. CDR3 loop: CASSLPPGPGVGKTQYF. CDR3 in DNA: TGCGCCAGCAGCTTGCCGCCCGGGCCGGGGGTTGGAAAGACCCAGTACTTC.

This clonotype has at least ten counts. The rearrangement links TRBV12-3 or TRBV12-4 to TRBJ1-4; D is perhaps TRBD1 (5 bases). Trimming took off 6 bases at V and 0 bases at J, with 14 bases between the two ends. There are 16 residues in the CDR3. The CDR3 nucleotides are TGTGCCAGCAGAAAAACAGGAGGGACAACTAATGAAAAACTGTTTTTT. This encodes CASRKTGGTTNEKLFF.

This sequence joins TRBV20-1 and TRBJ2-7; D is unresolved. Trimming pared 5 bases from V and 5 bases from J, leaving 10 bases between. Germline CDR1 is DFQATT and CDR2 is SNEGSKA (reference sequence). The CDR3 contains 11 residues. CDR3 region: CSAPAVHEQYF. The CDR3 bases are TGCAGTGCTCCCGCCGTCCACGAGCAGTACTTC.

This clonotype appeared a few times. V is TRBV5-1 and J is TRBJ2-2; D perhaps matches TRBD2 (6 bases). The CDR3 spans 16 residues. Trimming pared 0 bases from V and 1 base from J, leaving 10 bases between. Per germline, CDR1 SGHRS and CDR2 YFSETQ. DNA of the CDR3: TGCGCCAGCAGCTTGGGGCTAGCGATGAACACCGGGGAGCTGTTTTTT. Translated: CASSLGLAMNTGELFF.

This clonotype was detected a few times. V gene TRBV6-5 combines with J gene TRBJ1-1; D is unresolved. Germline values: CDR1 MNHEY, CDR2 SVGAGI. CDR3 size: 11 residues. The V end lost 7 bases, the J end lost 7 bases, and 10 bases lay between the germline ends. This chain's CDR3 is CASTEAGEAFF. The CDR3 bases are TGTGCCAGCACGGAGGCTGGTGAAGCTTTCTTT.

This clonotype occurred many times. The CDR3 is CSASETGTSYEQYF. The CDR3, as DNA: TGCAGTGCTTCCGAAACAGGAACCTCCTACGAGCAGTACTTC. The chain combines TRBV20-1 with TRBJ2-7; TRBD1 is a possible D gene (5 bases). The V end lost 5 bases, the J end lost 0 bases, and 14 bases lay between the germline ends. CDR3 size: 14 residues. The germline CDR1 and CDR2 sequences are DFQATT and SNEGSKA (reference sequence).